These 15 T cell receptor beta chains were all obtained from the same sample, sequenced in a study of T cell repertoires in cytomegalovirus infection. TCRdb passed the reads through MiXCR, listing each CDR3 protein once. Among some 440,000 distinct CDR3 sequences listed, approximately 31% were seen once. The sequenced sample consisted of PBMCs. The receptors derive from a human donor in good health (CMV status not recorded). Some clones in this sample may be carry-over from other donors' samples.

This rearrangement joins TRBV7-9 to TRBJ2-5; TRBD1 or TRBD2 may be the D gene (5 bases each). Germline lookup yields CDR1 SEHNR and CDR2 FQNEAQ (reference sequence). The V and J ends lost 5 bases and 4 bases respectively, with 14 bases between them. The CDR3 extends over 14 amino acids. CDR3 bases: TGTGCCAGCAGCACCTACCGGGGACCAGAGACCCAGTACTTC. Residues: CASSTYRGPETQYF. The complete variable domain, with remaining parts taken from reference TRBV7-9 and TRBJ2-5, reads DTGVSQNPRHKITKRGQNVTFRCDPISEHNRLYWYRQTLGQGPEFLTYFQNEAQLEKSRLLSDRFSAERPKGSFSTLEIQRTEQGDSAMYLCASSTYRGPETQYFGPGTRLLVL.

Regarding this clonotype: The junction departs from the called germline gene at one end, perhaps through a read error. V is TRBV7-6 and J is TRBJ2-2; D gene uncertain. The germline gives CDR1 SGHVS, CDR2 FNYEAQ. The CDR3 loop spans 15 amino acids. CDR3 bases: TGTGCCAGCACCTTAGTAGTGGGGAACACCGGGGAGCTGTTTTTT. It codes for CASTLVVGNTGELFF.

The chain couples TRBV2 to TRBJ1-2; no definite D call. The CDR3 runs to 13 residues. The germline gives CDR1 SNHLY, CDR2 FYNNEI. V lost 4 bases, J lost 8 bases, and 14 bases lay in between. The CDR3 loop is CASSAPIIGGYTF. For the CDR3, the DNA is TGTGCCAGCAGTGCCCCAATTATTGGCGGCTACACCTTC. The variable domain in full, completed from reference TRBV2 and TRBJ1-2, reads EPEVTQTPSHQVTQMGQEVILRCVPISNHLYFYWYRQILGQKVEFLVSFYNNEISEKSEIFDDQFSVERPDGSNFTLKIRSTKLEDSAMYFCASSAPIIGGYTFGSGTRLTVV.

This chain joins TRBV5-6 and TRBJ1-4, with 8 bases that match TRBD1. Germline CDR1 is SGHDT and CDR2 is YYEEEE. CDR3 size: 15 residues. V was pared by 4 bases and J by 5 bases, with 7 bases of the junction left unmatched. In DNA form, the CDR3 reads TGTGCCAGCAGCGGGGGACAGGCGCTGAATGAAAAACTGTTTTTT. It encodes CASSGGQALNEKLFF.

This clonotype was detected many times. CDR3 protein: CASSLRVELEATDTQYF. CDR3 DNA sequence: TGTGCCAGCAGCTTAAGGGTTGAACTAGAAGCCACAGATACGCAGTATTTT. The rearrangement joins TRBV7-8 to TRBJ2-3; a possible D gene is TRBD2 (5 bases). Trimming pared 2 bases from V and 2 bases from J, leaving 17 bases between. The CDR3 is made up of 17 amino acids. Germline V gives CDR1 SGHVS, CDR2 FQNEAQ.

This clonotype was seen only a few times. The J gene is TRBJ1-3, the V gene TRBV5-6; weak D call: TRBD1 (5 bases). The V end was cut by 2 bases, the J end by 0 bases, with 12 bases between. The CDR3 is made up of 16 amino acids. Germline CDR1 SGHDT, CDR2 YYEEEE. CDR3 in amino acids: CASSFQTQVSGNTIYF. As DNA, the CDR3 is TGTGCCAGCAGCTTCCAGACACAGGTCTCTGGAAACACCATATATTTT.

The CDR3 sequence: CASSIGLNTIYF. In nucleotides, the CDR3 is TGTGCCAGTAGTATCGGATTAAACACCATATATTTT. This chain joins TRBV19 and TRBJ1-3; D gene unclear. The CDR3 length is 12 residues. V was clipped by 3 bases and J by 6 bases, with 6 bases between them. Looked up from germline, CDR1 is LNHDA and CDR2 is SQIVND (reference sequence). Full variable domain (outside the CDR3, taken from reference TRBV19 and TRBJ1-3): DGGITQSPKYLFRKEGQNVTLSCEQNLNHDAMYWYRQDPGQGLRLIYYSQIVNDFQKGDIAEGYSVSREKKESFPLTVTSAQKNPTAFYLCASSIGLNTIYFGEGSWLTVV.

The rearrangement uses TRBV5-6 and TRBJ1-1; D possibly corresponds to TRBD1 (6 bases). CDR1 SGHDT and CDR2 YYEEEE come from the germline V gene. Trimming took off 0 bases at V and 6 bases at J, with 15 bases between the two ends. This CDR3 spans 15 amino acids. The CDR3 is CASSLAGGAGAEAFF. Here the CDR3 DNA reads TGTGCCAGCAGCTTGGCTGGGGGCGCGGGAGCTGAAGCTTTCTTT.

V is TRBV6-6 and J is TRBJ1-1; 9 positions match TRBD1. V trimming: 6 bases; J trimming: 5 bases; junction bases outside the gene matches: 7. Germline lookup yields CDR1 MNHNY and CDR2 SVGAGI (reference sequence). The CDR3 runs 14 residues. The CDR3 sequence: CASRTTGGGTEAFF. The CDR3, as DNA: TGTGCCAGCAGAACTACAGGGGGCGGAACTGAAGCTTTCTTT.

Many counts were recorded for this clonotype. The chain links TRBV7-2 to TRBJ1-2, with D perhaps matching TRBD1 (6 bases). CDR1 is SGHTA and CDR2 is FQGNSA in the germline V gene. This CDR3 spans 15 amino acids. V gave up 2 bases and J gave up 3 bases, with 13 bases separating them. As DNA, the CDR3 is TGTGCCAGCAGCTTACTCCCAGGACAGTACTATGGCTACACCTTC. Its protein is CASSLLPGQYYGYTF.

In this sample, this clonotype turned up a few times. The J gene is TRBJ2-7, the V gene TRBV5-1; 8 bases are a match to TRBD1. Germline V gene data show CDR1 as SGHRS and CDR2 as YFSETQ. The CDR3 sequence is 17 residues long. With V trimmed by 0 bases and J by 2 bases, 10 bases remained unmatched. CDR3 loop: CASSLVPPGQAAYEQYF. For the CDR3, the DNA is TGCGCCAGCAGCTTGGTGCCTCCGGGACAGGCAGCCTACGAGCAGTACTTC.

The sample holds many counts of this clonotype. The chain couples TRBV7-6 to TRBJ2-1; TRBD2 is a possible D gene (7 bases). Per the germline V gene, CDR1 is SGHVS and CDR2 is FNYEAQ. The CDR3 loop spans 14 amino acids. The V gene lost 1 base and the J gene lost 9 bases, with 13 bases spanning the gap. DNA of the CDR3: TGTGCCAGCAGCTTAGACCGGGGGGCCGGTGAGCAGTTCTTC. It codes for CASSLDRGAGEQFF.

The chain uses TRBV19 and TRBJ1-1, with D uncertain. The germline V gene has CDR1 LNHDA and CDR2 SQIVND (reference sequence). Trimming cost V 10 bases and J 1 base, with 13 bases left between them. CDR3 length: 13 residues. This CDR3 is CATNLGGNTEAFF. The CDR3 nucleotides are TGTGCCACAAATCTCGGAGGGAACACTGAAGCTTTCTTT.

This clonotype was observed a few times. The chain has TRBV2 and TRBJ1-3; D is ambiguous. Deletions cut 4 bases from V and 4 bases from J, with 11 bases between. The CDR3 length is 14 residues. CDR1 is SNHLY, CDR2 FYNNEI, per germline. The CDR3 is CASSGFGLGNTIYF. The CDR3 bases are TGTGCCAGCAGTGGCTTTGGCCTGGGAAACACCATATATTTT.

This clonotype has just a few counts. V gene TRBV6-2 or TRBV6-3 combines with J gene TRBJ2-7; D is ambiguous. Trimming stripped 2 bases from V and 7 bases from J, with 15 bases between. Germline CDR1 is MNHEY and CDR2 is SVGEGT. CDR3 size: 14 residues. The CDR3 region has the DNA TGTGCCAGCAGTTACGACCCGTGGCAGGAGGAGCAGTACTTC. It codes for CASSYDPWQEEQYF.